A selection of T cell receptor beta chains follows, all from one sample in a study of blood T cell repertoires in COVID-19. Sequenced by immunoSEQ multiplex PCR; TCRdb stores in-frame clones only, minus some. Found here are 75,000 to 80,000 clones, roughly 81% of them singletons; the top ten hold roughly 9.7%. The sequenced material came from peripheral blood. The receptors derive from a man in his 60s with COVID-19, enrolled during active disease. Each CDR3 is given with its conserved first and last residue. Each record gives: D gene, V gene, J gene, clone size, CDR3 protein, CDR3 DNA. D genes are given only for firm matches. The listing skips clone size in some rows; elsewhere it reads once, few, many or a size class.

d_call: TRBD2
v_call: TRBV19
j_call: TRBJ2-1
clone_size: once
cdr3_aa: CASSKLAGGGNEQFF
cdr3_nt: TGTGCCAGTAGCAAACTAGCGGGAGGTGGTAATGAGCAGTTCTTC

d_call: TRBD2
v_call: TRBV10-3
j_call: TRBJ2-7
clone_size: few
cdr3_aa: CAISGVWRESSYEQYF
cdr3_nt: TGTGCCATCAGTGGGGTCTGGCGGGAGAGCTCCTACGAGCAGTACTTC

d_call: TRBD1
v_call: TRBV10-3
j_call: TRBJ1-3
clone_size: once
cdr3_aa: CAINPGQGYRSSGNTIYF
cdr3_nt: TGTGCCATCAATCCGGGACAGGGTTACCGGAGCTCTGGAAACACCATATATTTT

d_call: -
v_call: TRBV2
j_call: TRBJ1-2
clone_size: once
cdr3_aa: CASSDRGGYGYTF
cdr3_nt: TGTGCCAGCAGTGATCGGGGTGGCTATGGCTACACCTTC

d_call: -
v_call: TRBV30
j_call: TRBJ2-3
clone_size: -
cdr3_aa: CAWSATWAAGRDTQYF
cdr3_nt: TGTGCCTGGAGTGCTACCTGGGCGGCGGGGCGAGATACGCAGTATTTT

d_call: -
v_call: TRBV7-9
j_call: TRBJ1-5
clone_size: -
cdr3_aa: CASSLVGPTQPQHF
cdr3_nt: TGTGCCAGCAGCTTAGTGGGGCCTACGCAGCCCCAGCATTTT

d_call: -
v_call: TRBV19
j_call: TRBJ1-1
clone_size: -
cdr3_aa: CASSIKGRGVNTEAFF
cdr3_nt: TGTGCCAGTAGTATAAAGGGCAGGGGCGTGAACACTGAAGCTTTCTTT

d_call: -
v_call: TRBV30
j_call: TRBJ1-1
clone_size: -
cdr3_aa: CASQNLLTRGTEAFF
cdr3_nt: TGTGCCTCCCAAAATCTACTCACCCGAGGGACTGAAGCTTTCTTT

d_call: -
v_call: TRBV7-2
j_call: TRBJ1-2
clone_size: -
cdr3_aa: CASSQTGYGYTF
cdr3_nt: TGTGCCAGCAGCCAGACAGGTTATGGCTACACCTTC

d_call: TRBD1
v_call: TRBV19
j_call: TRBJ1-4
clone_size: -
cdr3_aa: CASRIGTGFYEKLFF
cdr3_nt: TGTGCCAGTAGGATAGGGACAGGGTTTTATGAAAAACTGTTTTTT

d_call: -
v_call: TRBV9
j_call: TRBJ2-1
clone_size: -
cdr3_aa: CASSVRGSRGSSYNEQFF
cdr3_nt: TGTGCCAGCAGCGTGCGAGGATCTCGGGGGAGCTCCTACAATGAGCAGTTCTTC

d_call: TRBD1
v_call: TRBV30
j_call: TRBJ1-2
clone_size: once
cdr3_aa: CAWIATGLQGPRPNYGYTF
cdr3_nt: TGTGCCTGGATTGCTACCGGGTTACAGGGGCCCCGTCCGAACTATGGCTACACCTTC

d_call: TRBD1
v_call: TRBV2
j_call: TRBJ2-7
clone_size: -
cdr3_aa: CASRVTGVYEQYF
cdr3_nt: TGTGCCAGCAGAGTAACAGGGGTGTACGAGCAGTACTTC

d_call: -
v_call: TRBV7-7
j_call: TRBJ2-2
clone_size: -
cdr3_aa: CASSPTSSVIGTGELFF
cdr3_nt: TGTGCCAGCAGCCCGACTTCTAGCGTTATCGGCACCGGGGAGCTGTTTTTT

d_call: -
v_call: TRBV19
j_call: TRBJ2-3
clone_size: -
cdr3_aa: CASMGGLLGDTQYF
cdr3_nt: TGTGCCAGTATGGGGGGACTTTTGGGAGATACGCAGTATTTT

d_call: TRBD1
v_call: TRBV5-1
j_call: TRBJ1-2
clone_size: -
cdr3_aa: CASSIQGRIEGYTF
cdr3_nt: TGCGCCAGCAGCATACAGGGGAGAATAGAAGGCTACACCTTC

d_call: TRBD1
v_call: TRBV5-1
j_call: TRBJ2-7
clone_size: once
cdr3_aa: CASSFTGEGYEQYF
cdr3_nt: TGCGCCAGCAGCTTTACAGGGGAAGGGTACGAGCAGTACTTC

d_call: TRBD2
v_call: TRBV3-1/TRBV3-2
j_call: TRBJ2-1
clone_size: -
cdr3_aa: CASSQDSGAGNEQFF
cdr3_nt: TGTGCCAGCAGCCAAGATAGCGGGGCTGGGAATGAGCAGTTCTTC

d_call: TRBD2
v_call: TRBV19
j_call: TRBJ2-1
clone_size: -
cdr3_aa: CASSPSSGGPYNEQFF
cdr3_nt: TGTGCCAGTAGCCCCTCTAGCGGGGGGCCATACAATGAGCAGTTCTTC

d_call: TRBD1
v_call: TRBV6-5
j_call: TRBJ1-4
clone_size: -
cdr3_aa: CASSQTGATNEKLFF
cdr3_nt: TGTGCCAGCAGCCAAACAGGGGCAACTAATGAAAAACTGTTTTTT

d_call: -
v_call: TRBV27
j_call: TRBJ2-7
clone_size: -
cdr3_aa: CASSGSRLPIYYEQYF
cdr3_nt: TGTGCCAGCAGCGGTTCGAGACTCCCGATCTACTACGAGCAGTACTTC

d_call: TRBD2
v_call: TRBV7-3
j_call: TRBJ2-3
clone_size: -
cdr3_aa: CASSSLAAASTDTQYF
cdr3_nt: TGTGCCAGCAGCTCTCTAGCGGCCGCTAGCACAGATACGCAGTATTTT

d_call: -
v_call: TRBV19
j_call: TRBJ1-5
clone_size: -
cdr3_aa: CASSIAGAQPQHF
cdr3_nt: TGTGCCAGTAGTATAGCAGGGGCCCAGCCCCAGCATTTT

d_call: TRBD1
v_call: TRBV9
j_call: TRBJ1-1
clone_size: -
cdr3_aa: CASSVRSTGSAFF
cdr3_nt: TGTGCCAGCAGCGTTCGTTCGACAGGGTCCGCTTTCTTT

d_call: -
v_call: TRBV6-1
j_call: TRBJ1-1
clone_size: -
cdr3_aa: CASSDGVFNTEAFF
cdr3_nt: TGTGCCAGCAGTGACGGGGTCTTCAACACTGAAGCTTTCTTT

d_call: -
v_call: TRBV7-3
j_call: TRBJ2-4
clone_size: -
cdr3_aa: CASSIAFRNIQYF
cdr3_nt: TGTGCCAGCAGCATCGCTTTCAGGAACATTCAGTACTTC

d_call: TRBD2
v_call: TRBV3-1/TRBV3-2
j_call: TRBJ2-2
clone_size: -
cdr3_aa: CASRPGLAGTGELFF
cdr3_nt: TGTGCCAGCAGACCCGGGCTAGCGGGCACCGGGGAGCTGTTTTTT

d_call: -
v_call: TRBV2
j_call: TRBJ1-2
clone_size: -
cdr3_aa: CASSEGTGYGYTF
cdr3_nt: TGTGCCAGCAGTGAAGGTACAGGCTATGGCTACACCTTC

d_call: TRBD2
v_call: TRBV11-2
j_call: TRBJ2-1
clone_size: -
cdr3_aa: CASSPRTSGQSPNEQFF
cdr3_nt: TGTGCCAGCAGCCCCAGGACTAGCGGGCAGAGCCCCAATGAGCAGTTCTTC

d_call: TRBD2
v_call: TRBV11-2
j_call: TRBJ2-7
clone_size: -
cdr3_aa: CASSLVTSGGDSRYF
cdr3_nt: TGTGCCAGCAGCTTAGTGACTAGCGGGGGAGACTCCCGGTACTTC

d_call: -
v_call: TRBV3-1/TRBV3-2
j_call: TRBJ1-2
clone_size: -
cdr3_aa: CASSHRGAEGYTF
cdr3_nt: TGTGCCAGCAGCCATCGGGGGGCGGAGGGCTACACCTTC

d_call: TRBD1
v_call: TRBV3-1/TRBV3-2
j_call: TRBJ2-5
clone_size: -
cdr3_aa: CASSGQGVQETQYF
cdr3_nt: TGTGCCAGCAGCGGACAGGGAGTTCAAGAGACCCAGTACTTC

d_call: -
v_call: TRBV24-1
j_call: TRBJ2-5
clone_size: -
cdr3_aa: CATSGAVGSETQYF
cdr3_nt: TGTGCCACCAGTGGGGCTGTAGGATCGGAGACCCAGTACTTC

d_call: TRBD1
v_call: TRBV7-3
j_call: TRBJ2-3
clone_size: -
cdr3_aa: CASSLGGQGADTQYF
cdr3_nt: TGTGCCAGCAGCTTAGGGGGACAGGGGGCGGATACGCAGTATTTT

d_call: -
v_call: TRBV12-3/TRBV12-4
j_call: TRBJ1-2
clone_size: -
cdr3_aa: CASSPTNYGYTF
cdr3_nt: TGTGCCAGCAGTCCCACTAACTATGGCTACACCTTC

d_call: -
v_call: TRBV18
j_call: TRBJ1-1
clone_size: -
cdr3_aa: CASSPLEVNTEAFF
cdr3_nt: TGTGCCAGCTCACCTCTGGAGGTGAACACTGAAGCTTTCTTT

d_call: -
v_call: TRBV2
j_call: TRBJ2-1
clone_size: -
cdr3_aa: CASSDWSSRYNEQFF
cdr3_nt: TGTGCCAGCAGTGATTGGTCTAGCAGATACAATGAGCAGTTCTTC

d_call: -
v_call: TRBV7-9
j_call: TRBJ1-3
clone_size: -
cdr3_aa: CASSLALASGNTIYF
cdr3_nt: TGTGCCAGCAGCTTAGCTCTGGCATCTGGAAACACCATATATTTT

d_call: TRBD1
v_call: TRBV3-1/TRBV3-2
j_call: TRBJ1-4
clone_size: -
cdr3_aa: CASRSTGGQGHLSGEKLFF
cdr3_nt: TGTGCCAGCAGGAGTACAGGGGGCCAAGGTCATTTGAGCGGGGAAAAACTGTTTTTT

d_call: TRBD2
v_call: TRBV4-1
j_call: TRBJ2-7
clone_size: few
cdr3_aa: CASSQGLAGHSYEQYF
cdr3_nt: TGCGCCAGCAGCCAAGGACTAGCGGGCCACTCCTACGAGCAGTACTTC

d_call: TRBD1
v_call: TRBV12-3/TRBV12-4
j_call: TRBJ1-1
clone_size: once
cdr3_aa: CASSLALTGAFF
cdr3_nt: TGTGCCAGCAGTTTAGCCTTGACAGGGGCTTTCTTT

d_call: TRBD2
v_call: TRBV4-2
j_call: TRBJ2-7
clone_size: once
cdr3_aa: CASSQEGLAGGYEQYF
cdr3_nt: TGTGCCAGCAGCCAAGAGGGACTAGCGGGGGGATACGAGCAGTACTTC

d_call: -
v_call: TRBV30
j_call: TRBJ1-2
clone_size: -
cdr3_aa: CAWSPGHERGYTF
cdr3_nt: TGTGCCTGGAGCCCAGGACACGAGCGTGGCTACACCTTC

d_call: TRBD1
v_call: TRBV7-2
j_call: TRBJ1-1
clone_size: -
cdr3_aa: CASSFPTGWTTEAFF
cdr3_nt: TGTGCCAGCAGCTTCCCGACAGGGTGGACCACTGAAGCTTTCTTT

d_call: TRBD1
v_call: TRBV11-2
j_call: TRBJ1-5
clone_size: -
cdr3_aa: CASSFLAGGNQPQHF
cdr3_nt: TGTGCCAGCAGCTTTTTGGCAGGGGGAAATCAGCCCCAGCATTTT

d_call: TRBD1
v_call: TRBV10-3
j_call: TRBJ2-1
clone_size: -
cdr3_aa: CAISAGTADNEQFF
cdr3_nt: TGTGCCATCAGTGCTGGGACAGCAGACAATGAGCAGTTCTTC

d_call: TRBD1
v_call: TRBV2
j_call: TRBJ2-1
clone_size: -
cdr3_aa: CASSEGTGSYNEQFF
cdr3_nt: TGTGCCAGCAGTGAAGGGACAGGGAGCTACAATGAGCAGTTCTTC

d_call: -
v_call: TRBV28
j_call: TRBJ1-1
clone_size: -
cdr3_aa: CASSLPGGDWGTEAFF
cdr3_nt: TGTGCCAGCAGTTTGCCCGGGGGTGATTGGGGCACTGAAGCTTTCTTT